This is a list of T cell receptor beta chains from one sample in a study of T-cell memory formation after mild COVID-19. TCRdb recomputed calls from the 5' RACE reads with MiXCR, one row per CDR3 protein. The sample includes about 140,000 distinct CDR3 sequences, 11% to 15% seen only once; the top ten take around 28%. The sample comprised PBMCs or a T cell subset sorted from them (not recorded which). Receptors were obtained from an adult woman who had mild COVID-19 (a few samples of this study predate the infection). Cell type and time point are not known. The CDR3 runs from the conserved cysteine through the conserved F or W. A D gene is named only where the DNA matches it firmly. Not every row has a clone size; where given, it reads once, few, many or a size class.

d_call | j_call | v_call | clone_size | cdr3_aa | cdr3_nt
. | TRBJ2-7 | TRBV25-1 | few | CASSDWVPGEQYF | TGTGCCAGCAGTGATTGGGTCCCAGGCGAGCAGTACTTC
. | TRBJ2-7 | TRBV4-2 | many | CASSPRGRSYEQYF | TGTGCCAGCAGCCCTCGGGGTAGATCCTACGAGCAGTACTTC
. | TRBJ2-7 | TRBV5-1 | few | CASSLGQGATSYEQYF | TGCGCCAGCAGCTTGGGGCAGGGAGCTACTTCCTACGAGCAGTACTTC
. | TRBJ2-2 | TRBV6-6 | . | CASSYSFTELNTGELFF | TGTGCCAGCAGTTACTCTTTCACAGAGCTGAACACCGGGGAGCTGTTTTTT
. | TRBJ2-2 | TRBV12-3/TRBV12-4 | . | CASSFPGIAGTGELFF | TGTGCCAGCAGTTTTCCAGGGATCGCAGGCACCGGGGAGCTGTTTTTT
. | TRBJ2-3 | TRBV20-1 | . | CSARVYGSRWADTQYF | TGCAGTGCTAGAGTGTACGGGAGTAGGTGGGCAGATACGCAGTATTTT
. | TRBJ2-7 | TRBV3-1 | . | CASSQFINEQYF | TGTGCCAGCAGCCAATTTATCAATGAGCAGTACTTC
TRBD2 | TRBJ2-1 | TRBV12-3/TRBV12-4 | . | CASSPRTSGSNRNEQFF | TGTGCCAGCAGTCCACGGACTAGCGGGAGCAACCGCAATGAGCAGTTCTTC
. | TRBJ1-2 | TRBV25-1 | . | CASSHGGLYGYTF | TGTGCCAGCAGTCACGGGGGGCTCTATGGCTACACCTTC
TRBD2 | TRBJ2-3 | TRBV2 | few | CATLAGATDTQYF | TGTGCCACCTTAGCGGGAGCCACAGATACGCAGTATTTT
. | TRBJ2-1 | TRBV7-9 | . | CASSHPAGSLGNEQFF | TGTGCCAGCAGCCACCCCGCAGGGTCCCTGGGCAATGAGCAGTTCTTC
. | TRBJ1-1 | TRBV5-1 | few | CASSLASAQEAFF | TGCGCCAGCAGCTTGGCCTCAGCTCAAGAAGCTTTCTTT
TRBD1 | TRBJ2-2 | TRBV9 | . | CASSVDRGRNGELFF | TGTGCCAGCAGCGTAGACAGGGGGCGGAACGGGGAGCTGTTTTTT
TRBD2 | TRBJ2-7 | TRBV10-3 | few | CAITTGGGYEQYF | TGTGCCATCACAACGGGGGGTGGCTACGAGCAGTACTTC
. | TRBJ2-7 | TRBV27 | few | CASSFAQRGREQYF | TGTGCCAGCAGTTTCGCCCAGAGGGGGAGGGAGCAGTACTTC
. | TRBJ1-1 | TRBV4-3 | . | CASSKSAGTEAFF | TGCGCCAGCAGCAAGTCGGCAGGGACTGAAGCTTTCTTT
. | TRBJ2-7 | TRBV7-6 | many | CASSPTNYEQYF | TGTGCCAGCAGCCCGACCAACTACGAGCAGTACTTC
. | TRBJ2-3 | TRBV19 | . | CASSENPGLFFTDTQYF | TGTGCCAGTAGCGAAAATCCGGGACTTTTTTTCACAGATACGCAGTATTTT
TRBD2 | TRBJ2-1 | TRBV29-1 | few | CSVHSAGRNEQFF | TGCAGCGTTCATTCAGCGGGGCGGAATGAGCAGTTCTTC
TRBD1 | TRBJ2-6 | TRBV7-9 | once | CASSFLDRGNSGANVLTF | TGTGCCAGCAGCTTTTTGGACAGGGGGAACTCTGGGGCCAACGTCCTGACTTTT
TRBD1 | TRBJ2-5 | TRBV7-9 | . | CASSPSLPGQKQETQYF | TGTGCCAGCAGCCCCTCACTACCGGGACAGAAACAAGAGACCCAGTACTTC
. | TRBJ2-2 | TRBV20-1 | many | CSASPGQWDTGELFF | TGCAGTGCTAGCCCGGGACAATGGGACACCGGGGAGCTGTTTTTT
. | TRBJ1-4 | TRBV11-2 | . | CASSLDLWGRTNEKLFF | TGTGCCAGCAGCTTAGATCTTTGGGGGAGAACTAATGAAAAACTGTTTTTT
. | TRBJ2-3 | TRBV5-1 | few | CASSFRGREVADTQYF | TGCGCCAGCAGCTTTAGAGGCAGGGAGGTCGCAGATACGCAGTATTTT
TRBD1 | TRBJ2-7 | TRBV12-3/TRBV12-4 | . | CASSLVSGTGGEQYF | TGTGCCAGCAGTTTAGTTTCCGGGACAGGGGGCGAGCAGTACTTC
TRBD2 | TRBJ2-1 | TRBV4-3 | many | CASSQASGLAGGQFF | TGCGCCAGCAGCCAAGCATCGGGACTAGCGGGAGGTCAGTTCTTC
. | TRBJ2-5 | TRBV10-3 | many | CAISDGQGGEETQYF | TGTGCCATCAGTGATGGACAGGGAGGGGAAGAGACCCAGTACTTC
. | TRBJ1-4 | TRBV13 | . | CASSAGQPEKLFF | TGTGCCAGCAGCGCCGGACAGCCCGAAAAACTGTTTTTT
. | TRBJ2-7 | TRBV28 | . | CASSSPWGGASYEQYF | TGTGCCAGCAGTTCACCTTGGGGGGGGGCCTCCTACGAGCAGTACTTC
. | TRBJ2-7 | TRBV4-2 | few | CASSPLPQGYEQYF | TGTGCCAGCAGCCCACTCCCACAGGGCTACGAGCAGTACTTC
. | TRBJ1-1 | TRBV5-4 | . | CASSFTGTGDTEAFF | TGTGCCAGCAGCTTTACAGGGACGGGGGACACTGAAGCTTTCTTT
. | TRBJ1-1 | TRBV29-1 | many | CSVPRGGNTEAFF | TGCAGCGTCCCCAGGGGTGGGAACACTGAAGCTTTCTTT
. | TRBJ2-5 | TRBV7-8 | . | CASSLTGSLVQTQYF | TGTGCCAGCAGCTTAACAGGGAGTTTGGTGCAGACCCAGTACTTC
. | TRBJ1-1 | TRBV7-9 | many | CASSFWGRTEAFF | TGTGCCAGCAGCTTTTGGGGGAGGACTGAAGCTTTCTTT
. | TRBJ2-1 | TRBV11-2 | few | CASSLDLATSSYNEQFF | TGTGCCAGCAGCTTAGATCTGGCAACAAGCTCCTACAATGAGCAGTTCTTC
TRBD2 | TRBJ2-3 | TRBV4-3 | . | CASSQRHDPGLASDTQYF | TGCGCCAGCAGCCAGAGGCATGATCCGGGACTAGCGTCAGATACGCAGTATTTT
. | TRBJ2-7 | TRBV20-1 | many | CSAPDTTESSYEQYF | TGCAGTGCCCCGGACACTACCGAAAGCTCCTACGAGCAGTACTTC
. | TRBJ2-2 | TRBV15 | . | CATSREQGLPGELFF | TGTGCCACCAGCAGAGAACAGGGTTTGCCCGGGGAGCTGTTTTTT
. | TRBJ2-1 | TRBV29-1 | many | CSVDLGRFTYNEQFF | TGCAGCGTTGATTTAGGCCGGTTCACGTACAATGAGCAGTTCTTC